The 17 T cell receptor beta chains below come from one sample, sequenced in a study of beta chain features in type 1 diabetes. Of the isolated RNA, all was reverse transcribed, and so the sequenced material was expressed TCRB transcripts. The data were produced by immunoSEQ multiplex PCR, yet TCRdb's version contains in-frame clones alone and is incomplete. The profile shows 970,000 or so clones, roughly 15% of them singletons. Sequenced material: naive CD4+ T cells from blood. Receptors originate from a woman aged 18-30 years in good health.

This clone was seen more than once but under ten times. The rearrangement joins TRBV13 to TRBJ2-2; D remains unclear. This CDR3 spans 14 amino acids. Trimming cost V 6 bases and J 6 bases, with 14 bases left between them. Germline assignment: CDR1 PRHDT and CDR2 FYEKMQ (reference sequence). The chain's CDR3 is CASSESRYSGELFF. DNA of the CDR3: TGTGCCAGCAGTGAATCCCGGTATTCCGGGGAGCTGTTTTTT.

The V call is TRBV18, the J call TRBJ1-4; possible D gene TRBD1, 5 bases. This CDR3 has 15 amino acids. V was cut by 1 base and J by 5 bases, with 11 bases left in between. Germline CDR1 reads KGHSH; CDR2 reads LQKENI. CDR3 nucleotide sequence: TGTGCCAGCTCACCACGGGCACAGGAAAATGAAAAACTGTTTTTT. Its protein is CASSPRAQENEKLFF.

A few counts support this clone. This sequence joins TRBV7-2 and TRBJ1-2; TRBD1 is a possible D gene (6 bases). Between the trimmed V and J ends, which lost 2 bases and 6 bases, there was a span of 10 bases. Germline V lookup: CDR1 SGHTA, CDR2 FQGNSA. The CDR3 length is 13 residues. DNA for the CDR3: TGTGCCAGCAGCTTACACAGGGTTGATGGCTACACCTTC. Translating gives CASSLHRVDGYTF.

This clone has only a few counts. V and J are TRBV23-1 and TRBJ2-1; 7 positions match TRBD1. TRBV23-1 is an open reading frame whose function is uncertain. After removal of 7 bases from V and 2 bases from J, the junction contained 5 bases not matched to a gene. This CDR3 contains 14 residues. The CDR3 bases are TGCGCCAGCAACGGGACAGTGACCTACAATGAGCAGTTCTTC. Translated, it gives CASNGTVTYNEQFF.

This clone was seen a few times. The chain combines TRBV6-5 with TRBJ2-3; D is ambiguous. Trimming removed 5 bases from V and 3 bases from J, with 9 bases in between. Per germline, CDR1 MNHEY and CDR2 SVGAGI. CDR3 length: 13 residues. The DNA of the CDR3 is TGTGCCAGCAGTGACCCTGATACAGATACGCAGTATTTT. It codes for CASSDPDTDTQYF.

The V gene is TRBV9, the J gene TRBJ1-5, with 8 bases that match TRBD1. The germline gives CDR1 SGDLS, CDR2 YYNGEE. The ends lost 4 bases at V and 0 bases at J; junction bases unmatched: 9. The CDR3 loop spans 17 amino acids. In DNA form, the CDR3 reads TGTGCCAGCAGCACACAGGGGGAAGCCGATAGCAATCAGCCCCAGCATTTT. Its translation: CASSTQGEADSNQPQHF.

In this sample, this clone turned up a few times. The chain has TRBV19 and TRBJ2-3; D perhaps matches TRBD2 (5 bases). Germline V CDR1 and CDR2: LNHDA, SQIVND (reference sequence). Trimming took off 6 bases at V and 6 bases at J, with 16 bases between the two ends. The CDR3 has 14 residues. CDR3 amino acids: CASRAGNLPDTQYF. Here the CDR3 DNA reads TGTGCCAGTAGGGCCGGGAACCTCCCGGATACGCAGTATTTT.

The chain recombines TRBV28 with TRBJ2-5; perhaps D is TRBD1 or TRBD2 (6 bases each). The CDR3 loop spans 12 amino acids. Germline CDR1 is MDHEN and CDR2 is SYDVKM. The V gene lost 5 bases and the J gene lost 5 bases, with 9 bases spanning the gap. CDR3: CASSGGHETQYF. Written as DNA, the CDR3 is TGTGCCAGCAGTGGGGGGCACGAGACCCAGTACTTC.

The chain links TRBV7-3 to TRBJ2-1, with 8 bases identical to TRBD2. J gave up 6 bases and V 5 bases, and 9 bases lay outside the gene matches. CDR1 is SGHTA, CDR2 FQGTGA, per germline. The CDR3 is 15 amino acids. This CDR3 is CASSPSGTRVNEQFF. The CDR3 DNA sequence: TGTGCCAGCAGCCCATCCGGGACTAGGGTCAATGAGCAGTTCTTC.

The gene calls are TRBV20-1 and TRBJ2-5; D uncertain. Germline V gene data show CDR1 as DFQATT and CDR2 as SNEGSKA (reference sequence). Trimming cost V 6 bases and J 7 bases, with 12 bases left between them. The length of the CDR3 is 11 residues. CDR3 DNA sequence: TGCAGTGCGACGGCCGTTTGGACCCAGTACTTC. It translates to CSATAVWTQYF.

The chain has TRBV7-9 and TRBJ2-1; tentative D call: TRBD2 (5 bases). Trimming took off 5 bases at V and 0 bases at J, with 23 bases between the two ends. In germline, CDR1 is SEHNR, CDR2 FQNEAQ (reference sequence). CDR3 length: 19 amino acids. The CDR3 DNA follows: TGTGCCAGCAGCCCGGATTTCGGGAAAGCAGGAAGCTCCTACAATGAGCAGTTCTTC. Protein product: CASSPDFGKAGSSYNEQFF.

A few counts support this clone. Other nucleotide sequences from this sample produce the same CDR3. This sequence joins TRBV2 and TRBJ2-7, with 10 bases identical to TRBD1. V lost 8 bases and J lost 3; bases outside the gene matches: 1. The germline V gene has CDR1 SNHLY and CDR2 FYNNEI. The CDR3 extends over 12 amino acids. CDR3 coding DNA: TGTGCCAGCCGGGACAGGGGCTACGAGCAGTACTTC. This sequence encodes CASRDRGYEQYF.

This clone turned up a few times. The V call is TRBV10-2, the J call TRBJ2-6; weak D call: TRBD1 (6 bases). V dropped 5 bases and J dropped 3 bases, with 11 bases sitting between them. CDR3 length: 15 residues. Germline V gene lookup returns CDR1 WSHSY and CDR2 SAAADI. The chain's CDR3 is CASSPGALGANVLTF. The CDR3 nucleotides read TGCGCCAGCAGTCCAGGGGCGCTTGGGGCCAACGTCCTGACTTTC.

CDR3 in amino acids: CASSWTRRGEQYF. The CDR3 DNA follows: TGTGCCAGCAGCTGGACTAGAAGGGGCGAGCAGTACTTC. The V gene is TRBV5-6, the J gene TRBJ2-7, with 7 positions matching TRBD2. Germline values: CDR1 SGHDT, CDR2 YYEEEE. The V and J ends lost 3 bases and 6 bases, in that order; junction bases with no gene match: 6. The CDR3 runs 13 residues.

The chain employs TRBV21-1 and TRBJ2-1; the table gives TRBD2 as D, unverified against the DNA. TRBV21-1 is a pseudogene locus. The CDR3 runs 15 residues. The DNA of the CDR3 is TGTGCCAGCAGCCCCCGACGGGGCTCCTACAATGAGCAGTTCTTC. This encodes CASSPRRGSYNEQFF.

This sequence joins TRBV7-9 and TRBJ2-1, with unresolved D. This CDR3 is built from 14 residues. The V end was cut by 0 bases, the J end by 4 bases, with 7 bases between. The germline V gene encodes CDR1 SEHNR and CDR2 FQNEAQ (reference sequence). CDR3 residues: CASSLAVAYNEQFF. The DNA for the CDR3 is TGTGCCAGCAGCTTAGCTGTGGCGTACAATGAGCAGTTCTTC.

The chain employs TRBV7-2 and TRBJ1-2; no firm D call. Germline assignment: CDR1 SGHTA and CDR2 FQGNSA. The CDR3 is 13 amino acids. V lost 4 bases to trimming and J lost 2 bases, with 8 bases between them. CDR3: CASSYDENYGYTF. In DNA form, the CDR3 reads TGTGCCAGCAGCTATGATGAGAACTATGGCTACACCTTC.